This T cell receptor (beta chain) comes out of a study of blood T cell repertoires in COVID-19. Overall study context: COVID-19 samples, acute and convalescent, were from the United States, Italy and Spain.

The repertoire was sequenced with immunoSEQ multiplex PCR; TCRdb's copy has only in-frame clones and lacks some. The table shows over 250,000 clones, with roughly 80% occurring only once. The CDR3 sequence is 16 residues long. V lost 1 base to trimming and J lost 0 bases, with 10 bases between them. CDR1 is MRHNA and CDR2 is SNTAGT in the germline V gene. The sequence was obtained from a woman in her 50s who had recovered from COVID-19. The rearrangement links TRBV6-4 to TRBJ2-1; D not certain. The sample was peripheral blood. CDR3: CASSDWSSSSYNEQFF. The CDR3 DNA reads TGTGCCAGCAGTGACTGGAGCTCGAGCTCCTACAATGAGCAGTTCTTC.